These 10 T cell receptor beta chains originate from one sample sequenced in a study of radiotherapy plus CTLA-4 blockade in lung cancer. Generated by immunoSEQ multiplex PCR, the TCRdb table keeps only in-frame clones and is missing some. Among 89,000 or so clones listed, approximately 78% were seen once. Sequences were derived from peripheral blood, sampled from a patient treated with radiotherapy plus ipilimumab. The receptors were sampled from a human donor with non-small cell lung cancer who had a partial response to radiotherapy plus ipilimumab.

CDR3 amino acids: CSVQVGFGEKLFF. The CDR3 DNA sequence: TGCAGCGTACAGGTGGGCTTTGGTGAAAAACTGTTTTTT. J is TRBJ1-4 and V is TRBV29-1; a possible D gene is TRBD1 (5 bases). Trimming cost V 6 bases and J 7 bases, with 15 bases left between them. Germline CDR1 is SQVTM and CDR2 is ANQGSEA. The CDR3 sequence is 13 residues long.

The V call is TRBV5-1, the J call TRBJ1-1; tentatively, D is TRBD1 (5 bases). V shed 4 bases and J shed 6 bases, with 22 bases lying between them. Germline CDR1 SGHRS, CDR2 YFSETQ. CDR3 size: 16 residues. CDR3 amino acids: CASSLRGRASGAEAFF. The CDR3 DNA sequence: TGCGCCAGCAGCCTGAGGGGACGGGCATCGGGGGCTGAAGCTTTCTTT. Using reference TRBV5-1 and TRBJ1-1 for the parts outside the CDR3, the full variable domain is KAGVTQTPRYLIKTRGQQVTLSCSPISGHRSVSWYQQTPGQGLQFLFEYFSETQRNKGNFPGRFSGRQFSNSRSEMNVSTLELGDSALYLCASSLRGRASGAEAFFGQGTRLTVV.

CDR3 protein: CASSLGGGATTNEKLFF. CDR3 nucleotides: TGTGCCAGCAGCTTAGGTGGGGGGGCGACAACTAATGAAAAACTGTTTTTT. This chain uses TRBV7-9 with TRBJ1-4, with D possibly matching TRBD1 (6 bases). This CDR3 has 17 residues. From germline, CDR1 is SEHNR and CDR2 FQNEAQ (reference sequence). V was pared by 1 base and J by 0 bases, with 12 bases between.

CDR3 region: CASSRQTSGPSYEQYF. The CDR3 DNA reads TGCGCCAGCAGCCGCCAGACTAGCGGACCTTCCTACGAGCAGTACTTC. The rearrangement uses TRBV5-1 and TRBJ2-7; 9 bases fit TRBD2. The CDR3 sequence is 16 residues long. The germline V gene encodes CDR1 SGHRS and CDR2 YFSETQ. The V gene end was trimmed by 4 bases and the J gene end by 1 base; junction bases not matched to a gene: 9.

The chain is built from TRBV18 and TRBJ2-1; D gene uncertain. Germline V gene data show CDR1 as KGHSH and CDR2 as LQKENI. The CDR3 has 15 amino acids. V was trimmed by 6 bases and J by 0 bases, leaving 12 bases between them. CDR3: CASSLGIASYNEQFF. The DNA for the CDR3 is TGTGCCAGCTCCCTGGGCATCGCCTCCTACAATGAGCAGTTCTTC.

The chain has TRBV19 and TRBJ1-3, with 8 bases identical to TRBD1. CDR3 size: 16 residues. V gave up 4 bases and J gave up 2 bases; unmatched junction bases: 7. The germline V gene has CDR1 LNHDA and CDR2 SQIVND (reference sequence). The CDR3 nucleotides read TGTGCCAGTAGTACTCCAGGACAGGGCCCTGGAAACACCATATATTTT. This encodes CASSTPGQGPGNTIYF.

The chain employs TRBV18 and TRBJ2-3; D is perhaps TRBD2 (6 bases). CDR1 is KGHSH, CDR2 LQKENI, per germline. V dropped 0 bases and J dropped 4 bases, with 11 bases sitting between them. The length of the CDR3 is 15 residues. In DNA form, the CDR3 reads TGTGCCAGCTCACCACCTAGCGGTGCAGCAGATACGCAGTATTTT. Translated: CASSPPSGAADTQYF.

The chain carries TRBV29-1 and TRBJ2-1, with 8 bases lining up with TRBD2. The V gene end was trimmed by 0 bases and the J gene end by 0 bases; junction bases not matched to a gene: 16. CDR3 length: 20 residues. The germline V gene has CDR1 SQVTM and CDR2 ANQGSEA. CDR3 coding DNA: TGCAGCGTTGAAGAAGTAGGGACTAGTCTCTTCGTCCGCTCCTACAATGAGCAGTTCTTC. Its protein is CSVEEVGTSLFVRSYNEQFF.

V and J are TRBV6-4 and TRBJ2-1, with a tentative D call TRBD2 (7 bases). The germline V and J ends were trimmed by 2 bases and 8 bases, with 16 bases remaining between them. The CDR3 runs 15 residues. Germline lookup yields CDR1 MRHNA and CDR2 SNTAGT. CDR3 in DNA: TGTGCCAGCAGTGACGGGGGCGGGAGTATGGATGAGCAGTTCTTC. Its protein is CASSDGGGSMDEQFF.

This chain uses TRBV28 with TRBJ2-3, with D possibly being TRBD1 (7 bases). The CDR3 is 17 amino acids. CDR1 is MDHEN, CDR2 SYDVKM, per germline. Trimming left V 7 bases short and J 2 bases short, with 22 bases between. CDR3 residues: CASTGWAGTDYTDTQYF. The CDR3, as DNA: TGTGCCAGCACTGGATGGGCGGGGACAGACTACACAGATACGCAGTATTTT.